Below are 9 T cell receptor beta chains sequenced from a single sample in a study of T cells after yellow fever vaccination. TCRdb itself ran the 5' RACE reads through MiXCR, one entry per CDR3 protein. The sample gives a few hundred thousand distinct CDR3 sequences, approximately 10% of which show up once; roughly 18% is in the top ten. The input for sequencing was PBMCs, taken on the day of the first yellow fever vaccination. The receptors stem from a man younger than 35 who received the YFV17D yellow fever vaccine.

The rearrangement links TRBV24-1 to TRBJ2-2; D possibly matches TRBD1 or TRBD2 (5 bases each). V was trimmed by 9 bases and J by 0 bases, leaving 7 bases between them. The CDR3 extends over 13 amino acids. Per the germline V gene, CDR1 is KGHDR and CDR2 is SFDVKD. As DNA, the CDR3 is TGTGCCACCGGGGGATCGAACACCGGGGAGCTGTTTTTT. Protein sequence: CATGGSNTGELFF.

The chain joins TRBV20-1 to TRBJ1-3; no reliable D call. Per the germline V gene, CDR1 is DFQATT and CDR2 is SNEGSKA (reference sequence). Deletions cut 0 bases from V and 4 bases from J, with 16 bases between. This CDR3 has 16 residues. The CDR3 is CSARDPRNSPGNTIYF. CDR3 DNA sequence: TGCAGTGCTAGAGATCCCAGAAACAGTCCCGGAAACACCATATATTTT.

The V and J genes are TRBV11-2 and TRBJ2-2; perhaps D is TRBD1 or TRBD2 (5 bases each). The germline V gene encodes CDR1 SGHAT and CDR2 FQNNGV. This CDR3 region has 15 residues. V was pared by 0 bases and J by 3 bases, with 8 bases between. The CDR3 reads CASSLDGAYTGELFF. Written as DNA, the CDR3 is TGTGCCAGCAGCTTAGACGGGGCCTACACCGGGGAGCTGTTTTTT.

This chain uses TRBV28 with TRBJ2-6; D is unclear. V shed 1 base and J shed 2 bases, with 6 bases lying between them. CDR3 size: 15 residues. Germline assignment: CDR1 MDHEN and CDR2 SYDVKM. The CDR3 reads CASSLSAAGANVLTF. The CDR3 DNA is TGTGCCAGCAGTTTATCGGCAGCTGGGGCCAACGTCCTGACTTTC.

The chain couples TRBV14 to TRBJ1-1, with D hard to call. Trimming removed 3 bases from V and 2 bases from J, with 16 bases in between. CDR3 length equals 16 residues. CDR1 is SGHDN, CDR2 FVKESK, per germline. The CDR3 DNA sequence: TGTGCCAGCAGCCACCTAATCCGGGGTCGAAACACTGAAGCTTTCTTT. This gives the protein CASSHLIRGRNTEAFF.

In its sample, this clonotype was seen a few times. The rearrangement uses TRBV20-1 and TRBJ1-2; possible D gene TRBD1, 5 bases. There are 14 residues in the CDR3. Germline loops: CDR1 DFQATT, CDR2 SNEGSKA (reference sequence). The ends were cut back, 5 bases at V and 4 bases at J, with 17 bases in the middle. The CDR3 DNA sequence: TGCAGTGCTCAGAAGGGGATAGGTTCCTATGGCTACACCTTC. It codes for CSAQKGIGSYGYTF.

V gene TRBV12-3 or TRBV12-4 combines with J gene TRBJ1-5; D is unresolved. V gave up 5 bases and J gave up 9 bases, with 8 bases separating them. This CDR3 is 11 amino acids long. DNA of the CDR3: TGTGCCAGCAGTACCGTGGGGCCCCAGCATTTT. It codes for CASSTVGPQHF.

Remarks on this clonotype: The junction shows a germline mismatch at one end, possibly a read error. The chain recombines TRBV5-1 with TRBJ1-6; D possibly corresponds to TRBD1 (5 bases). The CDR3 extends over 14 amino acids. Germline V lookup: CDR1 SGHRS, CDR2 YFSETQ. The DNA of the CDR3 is TGCGCCAGCAGTTTCAGGGACGTCGATTCACCCCTCCTCTTT. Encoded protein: CASSFRDVDSPLLF.

DNA for the CDR3: TGCGCCAGCAGCCAAGGGGGACGTAGCGGGATGGATACGCAGTATTTT. Its protein product is CASSQGGRSGMDTQYF. The V and J genes are TRBV4-1 and TRBJ2-3; 8 positions match TRBD2. This CDR3 has 16 amino acids. V shed 1 base, J shed 6 bases, and the junction held 9 bases outside the gene matches. Per germline, CDR1 MGHRA and CDR2 YSYEKL.